The 17 T cell receptor beta chains in this list originate from one sample, sequenced in a study of blood T cell repertoires in COVID-19. The assay was immunoSEQ multiplex PCR, and TCRdb's table has in-frame clones only and misses some. The table lists roughly 290,000 clones, around nine tenths of them singletons. The sequenced sample consisted of peripheral blood. These receptors were obtained from an older woman with acute or convalescent COVID-19.

This chain uses TRBV5-1 with TRBJ1-2; possibly TRBD1 for D (6 bases). The V gene's germline CDR1 is SGHRS and CDR2 YFSETQ. V shed 3 bases and J shed 4 bases, with 13 bases lying between them. The CDR3 runs 14 residues. This CDR3 reads CASSSGQSVYGYTF. The CDR3 bases are TGCGCCAGCAGCTCCGGACAGTCTGTCTATGGCTACACCTTC. The entire variable domain, with the rest obtained from reference TRBV5-1 and TRBJ1-2, is as follows: KAGVTQTPRYLIKTRGQQVTLSCSPISGHRSVSWYQQTPGQGLQFLFEYFSETQRNKGNFPGRFSGRQFSNSRSEMNVSTLELGDSALYLCASSSGQSVYGYTFGSGTRLTVV.

The chain recombines TRBV19 with TRBJ1-6; TRBD1 matches at 7 bases. Germline CDR1 reads LNHDA; CDR2 reads SQIVND (reference sequence). V shed 6 bases and J 7 bases; nucleotides not matched to a gene: 6. The CDR3 is 14 residues long. The CDR3 protein is CASRTGTANSPLHF. As DNA, the CDR3 is TGTGCCAGTAGAACCGGGACAGCAAATTCACCCCTCCACTTT.

The CDR3 region is CASSPKPGQGQNDNQPQHF. CDR3 sequence (DNA): TGTGCCAGCAGCCCAAAACCGGGACAGGGGCAAAATGACAATCAGCCCCAGCATTTT. The chain couples TRBV7-9 to TRBJ1-5, with 10 bases aligning to TRBD1. Germline CDR1 is SEHNR and CDR2 is FQNEAQ (reference sequence). The length of the CDR3 is 19 residues. The ends lost 5 bases at V and 3 bases at J; junction bases unmatched: 16.

This clone was found once. V is TRBV28 and J is TRBJ2-6; 10 bases agree with TRBD1. Trimming removed 7 bases from V and 2 bases from J; junction bases left unmatched: 2. This CDR3 has 15 amino acids. From germline, CDR1 is MDHEN and CDR2 SYDVKM. CDR3 protein: CASTDRGPGANVLTF. The CDR3 DNA sequence: TGTGCCAGCACCGACAGGGGGCCTGGGGCCAACGTCCTGACTTTC.

V is TRBV3-1 (or the pseudogene TRBV3-2) and J is TRBJ2-7; D is unresolved. This CDR3 comprises 16 residues. The germline gives CDR1 LGHDT, CDR2 YNNKEL (reference sequence). Trimming took off 0 bases at V and 7 bases at J, with 19 bases between the two ends. For the CDR3, the DNA is TGTGCCAGCAGCCAAGAGTTCCGCGACTCGATGGAGGAGCAGTACTTC. It is translated as CASSQEFRDSMEEQYF.

This chain connects TRBV25-1 to TRBJ1-2; D possibly corresponds to TRBD1 (6 bases). Germline V gene lookup returns CDR1 MGHDK and CDR2 SYGVNS. Trimming pared 4 bases from V and 4 bases from J, leaving 7 bases between. The CDR3 covers 12 residues. The CDR3 DNA reads TGTGCCAGCAGTGGGACAGTCTATGGCTACACCTTC. Its translation is CASSGTVYGYTF.

J is TRBJ2-2 and V is TRBV7-3, with D maybe TRBD2 (5 bases). Germline V gene data show CDR1 as SGHTA and CDR2 as FQGTGA. The length of the CDR3 is 14 residues. V was shortened by 1 base and J by 6 bases, with 9 bases between the two germline ends. CDR3 sequence (DNA): TGTGCCAGCAGCTTAAGTCGGGGATCCGGGGAGCTGTTTTTT. Encoded protein: CASSLSRGSGELFF.

The chain is built from TRBV6-5 and TRBJ2-7; 9 nucleotides agree with TRBD1. The V gene's germline CDR1 is MNHEY and CDR2 SVGAGI. V lost 6 bases and J lost 0; bases outside the gene matches: 6. The CDR3 contains 15 residues. The CDR3 sequence: CASSQGTGNSYEQYF. DNA of the CDR3: TGTGCCAGCAGCCAGGGGACAGGGAACTCCTACGAGCAGTACTTC.

The chain is built from TRBV5-4 and TRBJ1-1, with D possibly being TRBD1 (6 bases). The germline CDR1 and CDR2 sequences are SGHNT and YYREEE (reference sequence). The V gene lost 6 bases and the J gene lost 12 bases, with 21 bases spanning the gap. This CDR3 region has 13 residues. The CDR3 is CASNAGTSLITFF. CDR3 nucleotides: TGTGCCAGCAACGCCGGGACATCTCTAATAACTTTCTTT.

This clone was observed once. The chain links TRBV5-1 to TRBJ2-7; a weak D match, TRBD2 (7 bases). The CDR3 sequence is 16 residues long. CDR1 and CDR2 from the germline V gene are SGHRS and YFSETQ. V dropped 4 bases and J dropped 5 bases, with 22 bases sitting between them. CDR3 nucleotides: TGCGCCAGCAGCCGGGAGGACAGAACATCTACGGACGAGCAGTACTTC. It encodes CASSREDRTSTDEQYF.

The chain employs TRBV18 and TRBJ2-7, with a weak D call TRBD2 (5 bases). The germline CDR1 and CDR2 sequences are KGHSH and LQKENI. The CDR3 has 14 amino acids. The ends were cut back, 6 bases at V and 7 bases at J, with 19 bases in the middle. DNA for the CDR3: TGTGCCAGCTCGCTTGGACGGGGAGTAGAAGAGCAGTACTTC. Translation: CASSLGRGVEEQYF.

The genes are TRBV6-2 or TRBV6-3 and TRBJ1-2, with TRBD1 identical over 7 bases. This CDR3 contains 13 residues. V lost 5 bases to trimming and J lost 6 bases; unmatched junction nucleotides: 6. Germline V lookup: CDR1 MNHEY, CDR2 SVGEGT. CDR3 loop: CASSRQGSNGYTF. The CDR3 coding sequence is TGTGCCAGCAGTCGACAGGGTTCGAATGGCTACACCTTC.

The chain has TRBV7-3 and TRBJ2-2; D might be TRBD2 (6 bases). V lost 5 bases to trimming and J lost 3 bases, with 13 bases between them. Germline loops: CDR1 SGHTA, CDR2 FQGTGA. This CDR3 comprises 15 residues. The CDR3 nucleotides read TGTGCCAGCAGCCCCGAGGGACTGGACACCGGGGAGCTGTTTTTT. Its translation is CASSPEGLDTGELFF.

The rearrangement links TRBV13 to TRBJ2-3, with 7 positions matching TRBD2. Germline V gene data show CDR1 as PRHDT and CDR2 as FYEKMQ (reference sequence). J was trimmed by 4 bases and V by 0 bases; bases with no gene match: 7. There are 16 residues in the CDR3. In DNA form, the CDR3 reads TGTGCCAGCAGCTTAGGGTTGCGGGAGTTAGCAGATACGCAGTATTTT. Amino acid sequence: CASSLGLRELADTQYF.

The chain employs TRBV6-2 or TRBV6-3 and TRBJ2-7; 14 nucleotides align to TRBD2. The V segment lost 5 bases and the J segment 4 bases; nucleotides outside the gene matches: 4. CDR3 length: 15 residues. Germline lookup yields CDR1 MNHEY and CDR2 SVGEGT. The CDR3 nucleotides read TGTGCCAGCAGTAGGGGGACTAGCGGGAGTTACGAGCAGTACTTC. As protein: CASSRGTSGSYEQYF.

This clone was counted a few times. The V and J genes are TRBV2 and TRBJ2-5; D remains ambiguous. CDR3 length: 15 residues. V was shortened by 1 base and J by 3 bases, with 12 bases between the two germline ends. CDR1 is SNHLY and CDR2 is FYNNEI in the germline V gene. The CDR3 nucleotides read TGTGCCAGCAGTGAAGGAGGATCTTCGAAAGAGACCCAGTACTTC. Its translation: CASSEGGSSKETQYF. Full variable domain (remainder filled in from reference TRBV2 and TRBJ2-5): EPEVTQTPSHQVTQMGQEVILRCVPISNHLYFYWYRQILGQKVEFLVSFYNNEISEKSEIFDDQFSVERPDGSNFTLKIRSTKLEDSAMYFCASSEGGSSKETQYFGPGTRLLVL.

The chain links TRBV23-1 to TRBJ2-7, with TRBD2 matching 9 bases. TRBV23-1 carries the ORF label, with uncertain function. Trimming removed 4 bases from V and 4 bases from J; junction bases left unmatched: 11. The CDR3 is 16 amino acids. The CDR3 loop reads CASSPPSGSGSYEQYF. In nucleotides, the CDR3 is TGCGCCAGCAGTCCCCCCTCGGGTAGCGGGAGTTACGAGCAGTACTTC.